The 30 T cell receptor beta chains presented below share a single source sample, sequenced in a study of cytomegalovirus exposure and HLA in healthy donors. The PCR had 60 Vbeta and 13 Jbeta primers. Sequenced by immunoSEQ multiplex PCR; TCRdb stores in-frame clones only, minus some. Found here are around 120,000 clones, approximately 80% of them singletons; the top ten hold about 2.5%. The sequenced material came from PBMCs. These receptor sequences come from a woman in her thirties or forties in good health and CMV-seropositive.

This clone was seen once. In DNA form, the CDR3 reads TGCAGCGTTCGAGAGGGACAGGGTCTAAGGTACGAGCAGTACTTC. Translating gives CSVREGQGLRYEQYF. V and J are TRBV29-1 and TRBJ2-7; TRBD1 aligns across 9 bases. The CDR3 is 15 residues long. The V gene end was trimmed by 5 bases and the J gene end by 4 bases; junction bases not matched to a gene: 12. From germline, CDR1 is SQVTM and CDR2 ANQGSEA.

This clone was observed once. The chain joins TRBV7-6 to TRBJ2-1, with D perhaps TRBD1 (5 bases). Germline CDR1 is SGHVS and CDR2 is FNYEAQ. The CDR3 consists of 18 residues. V was trimmed by 3 bases and J by 6 bases, leaving 24 bases between them. CDR3 region: CASSFDSRLTQWGNEQFF. For the CDR3, the DNA is TGTGCCAGCAGCTTCGACAGCCGGCTTACCCAGTGGGGCAATGAGCAGTTCTTC.

To note about this clone: The junction departs from germline at one end; a sequencing error may be responsible. The genes are TRBV7-7 and TRBJ2-5; possibly TRBD2 for D (6 bases). The V gene's germline CDR1 is SSHAT and CDR2 FNYEAQ (reference sequence). The CDR3 spans 14 residues. As DNA, the CDR3 is TGTGCTAGCAGCCACGGAGGGGCCGAAGAGACCCAGTACTTC. It encodes CASSHGGAEETQYF.

The chain has TRBV10-1 and TRBJ1-1, with D unresolved. V lost 6 bases to trimming and J lost 1 base, with 6 bases between them. Germline V gene sequence: CDR1 WNHNN, CDR2 SYGVQD (reference sequence). This CDR3 is 12 amino acids long. CDR3 amino acids: CASSASNTEAFF. For the CDR3, the DNA is TGCGCCAGCAGCGCGTCGAACACTGAAGCTTTCTTT.

In this sample, this clone turned up once. The junction departs from the called germline gene at one end, perhaps through a read error. The rearrangement uses TRBV2 and TRBJ1-2; 8 bases match TRBD1. Germline CDR1 is SNHLY and CDR2 is FYNNEI. The CDR3 is made up of 13 amino acids. DNA of the CDR3: TGTGCCAGCAGTGATTTCGGCAGGGGGCATCTCATCTTC. Translated: CASSDFGRGHLIF.

This clone is a singleton in its sample. At the DNA level, this CDR3 is encoded by other sequences in the same sample as well. This rearrangement joins TRBV7-6 to TRBJ2-3; 7 bases map to TRBD1. Trimming removed 5 bases from V and 6 bases from J; junction bases left unmatched: 5. CDR3 length: 13 residues. Germline values: CDR1 SGHVS, CDR2 FNYEAQ. This chain's CDR3 is CASSLEGADTQYF. Here the CDR3 DNA reads TGTGCCAGCAGCCTCGAGGGGGCGGATACGCAGTATTTT.

V usage is TRBV6-1 and J usage is TRBJ2-3, with 9 nucleotides matching TRBD2. Germline trimming cut 3 bases from V and 10 bases from J; bases unmatched to any gene: 11. The CDR3 sequence is 15 residues long. Germline loops: CDR1 MNHNS, CDR2 SASEGT. CDR3 DNA: TGTGCCAGCAGTGATGGGAACGGATTAGCGGGGGCGCAGTATTTT. It encodes CASSDGNGLAGAQYF.

This clone turned up a few times. CDR3 protein: CASSTGEGGDEQYF. CDR3 nucleotide sequence: TGTGCCAGCAGTACGGGGGAGGGAGGAGACGAGCAGTACTTC. The chain is built from TRBV6-1 and TRBJ2-7; TRBD2 aligns across 7 bases. Germline V gene sequence: CDR1 MNHNS, CDR2 SASEGT. J lost 5 bases, V lost 5 bases, and 9 bases had no gene match. The CDR3 spans 14 residues.

Only one count was recorded for this clone. V is TRBV4-2 and J is TRBJ2-1, with 11 bases lining up with TRBD2. Germline values: CDR1 LGHNA, CDR2 YNFKEQ. The CDR3 spans 16 residues. J lost 7 bases, V lost 3 bases, and 8 bases had no gene match. As DNA, the CDR3 is TGTGCCAGCAGCCATTCACTAGCGGGAGTTGGGAATGAGCAGTTCTTC. Protein: CASSHSLAGVGNEQFF.

The chain combines TRBV2 with TRBJ2-5; 8 bases agree with TRBD1. CDR3 length: 15 residues. Germline values: CDR1 SNHLY, CDR2 FYNNEI. V was clipped by 4 bases and J by 2 bases; unmatched bases: 6. CDR3 DNA: TGTGCCAGCAGTGGTCAGGGGGCTAGGCAAGAGACCCAGTACTTC. Its translation: CASSGQGARQETQYF. The whole variable domain, remainder taken from reference TRBV2 and TRBJ2-5, is EPEVTQTPSHQVTQMGQEVILRCVPISNHLYFYWYRQILGQKVEFLVSFYNNEISEKSEIFDDQFSVERPDGSNFTLKIRSTKLEDSAMYFCASSGQGARQETQYFGPGTRLLVL.

J is TRBJ2-1 and V is TRBV11-2, with D hard to call. There are 12 residues in the CDR3. Germline CDR1 reads SGHAT; CDR2 reads FQNNGV. Trimming pared 1 base from V and 5 bases from J, leaving 3 bases between. The CDR3 nucleotides read TGTGCCAGCAGCTTAGCCAACAATGAGCAGTTCTTC. Amino acid sequence: CASSLANNEQFF.

The gene calls are TRBV5-1 and TRBJ1-1, with D possibly TRBD1 on 5 matching bases. CDR1 and CDR2 from the germline V gene are SGHRS and YFSETQ. V lost 4 bases, J lost 10 bases, and 17 bases lay in between. The CDR3 loop spans 13 amino acids. CDR3 sequence (DNA): TGCGCCAGCAGCGTGGGACCCCGGGAGGCAGCTTTCTTT. As protein: CASSVGPREAAFF. The whole variable domain, remainder taken from reference TRBV5-1 and TRBJ1-1, is KAGVTQTPRYLIKTRGQQVTLSCSPISGHRSVSWYQQTPGQGLQFLFEYFSETQRNKGNFPGRFSGRQFSNSRSEMNVSTLELGDSALYLCASSVGPREAAFFGQGTRLTVV.

This chain uses TRBV29-1 with TRBJ2-7, with 9 bases aligning to TRBD2. Germline loops: CDR1 SQVTM, CDR2 ANQGSEA. The trim removed 5 bases at V and 7 bases at J, leaving 15 bases unmatched. The CDR3 has 15 amino acids. CDR3 loop: CSVRGSFSGSGEQYF. The CDR3 nucleotides read TGCAGCGTTAGAGGGTCGTTTAGCGGGAGTGGGGAGCAGTACTTC.

The chain uses TRBV5-4 and TRBJ1-1; TRBD1 is a possible D gene (6 bases). Germline V gene data show CDR1 as SGHNT and CDR2 as YYREEE (reference sequence). The CDR3 is 15 residues long. V lost 4 bases and J lost 0, with 13 bases in between. The CDR3 is CASSLDRPLNTEAFF. In DNA, the CDR3 is TGTGCCAGCAGCCTAGACAGGCCGTTGAACACTGAAGCTTTCTTT.

The gene calls are TRBV19 and TRBJ2-3; TRBD2 matches at 10 bases. V lost 3 bases, J lost 0 bases, and 0 bases stayed unmatched. CDR1 and CDR2 from the germline V gene are LNHDA and SQIVND (reference sequence). The CDR3 has 15 residues. Written as DNA, the CDR3 is TGTGCCAGTAGTATGACTAGCGGGAGCACAGATACGCAGTATTTT. It translates to CASSMTSGSTDTQYF. Full variable domain (remainder filled in from reference TRBV19 and TRBJ2-3): DGGITQSPKYLFRKEGQNVTLSCEQNLNHDAMYWYRQDPGQGLRLIYYSQIVNDFQKGDIAEGYSVSREKKESFPLTVTSAQKNPTAFYLCASSMTSGSTDTQYFGPGTRLTVL.

This chain joins TRBV6-5 and TRBJ1-5, with D unresolved. Germline V lookup: CDR1 MNHEY, CDR2 SVGAGI. V lost 5 bases, J lost 10 bases, and 18 bases lay in between. The CDR3 is 14 amino acids. The CDR3 is CASSPRPTHTPQHF. In DNA, the CDR3 is TGTGCCAGCAGTCCCCGACCGACTCATACCCCCCAGCATTTT.

The chain joins TRBV19 to TRBJ2-1; perhaps TRBD1 as D (5 bases). The germline gives CDR1 LNHDA, CDR2 SQIVND (reference sequence). This CDR3 is built from 13 residues. V lost 2 bases to trimming and J lost 6 bases, with 8 bases between them. The CDR3 sequence is CASSIQTANEQFF. DNA of the CDR3: TGTGCCAGTAGTATACAGACAGCCAATGAGCAGTTCTTC.

V gene TRBV1 combines with J gene TRBJ2-5; the D segment call TRBD2 is taken from the table without a DNA check. The DNA matches TRBJ2-7 better at its end, which makes the J call doubtful. TRBV1 is shown as a pseudogene. This CDR3 region has 12 residues. CDR3 in amino acids: CTSSQDFYEQYF. CDR3 coding DNA: TGCACCAGCAGCCAAGACTTCTACGAGCAGTACTTC.

This clone has a handful of counts. The chain combines TRBV29-1 with TRBJ2-5; 10 bases align to TRBD2. The assigned J gene may be wrong: the sequence end matches TRBJ2-7 better. Germline V gives CDR1 SQVTM, CDR2 ANQGSEA. The CDR3 runs 14 residues. The CDR3 nucleotides read TGCAGCGCTGCTAGCGGGAGAAGGTCCTACGAGCAGTACTTC. It translates to CSAASGRRSYEQYF.

The chain is built from TRBV23-1 and TRBJ1-6, with a tentative D call TRBD1 (5 bases). TRBV23-1 is filed as an ORF, its function uncertain. The CDR3 has 17 residues. The V gene lost 10 bases and the J gene lost 1 base, with 20 bases spanning the gap. The CDR3 protein is CANPRGFRRSYNSPLHF. CDR3 DNA sequence: TGCGCCAACCCAAGGGGTTTTCGTCGTTCCTATAATTCACCCCTCCACTTT.

This rearrangement joins TRBV9 to TRBJ2-2; 7 positions match TRBD2. CDR1 and CDR2 from the germline V gene are SGDLS and YYNGEE. V dropped 0 bases and J dropped 5; count of bases not matched to a gene: 7. This CDR3 region has 16 residues. DNA for the CDR3: TGTGCCAGCAGCGTAGATTGGAGCGGGGCTACCGGGGAGCTGTTTTTT. Protein product: CASSVDWSGATGELFF.

The CDR3: CASSLETSGITNYEQYF. CDR3 DNA: TGCGCCAGCAGCTTGGAAACTAGCGGTATTACCAACTACGAGCAGTACTTC. The J gene is TRBJ2-7, the V gene TRBV5-1; 8 bases line up with TRBD2. With 0 bases clipped from V and 3 bases from J, the junction kept 11 bases outside the gene matches. The CDR3 extends over 17 amino acids. Germline lookup yields CDR1 SGHRS and CDR2 YFSETQ.

This chain joins TRBV27 and TRBJ1-6; D is perhaps TRBD1 (6 bases). The CDR3 runs 14 residues. The V and J ends lost 5 bases and 8 bases respectively, with 13 bases between them. Looked up from germline, CDR1 is MNHEY and CDR2 is SMNVEV (reference sequence). CDR3 in amino acids: CASSRQGLDSPLHF. The DNA for the CDR3 is TGTGCCAGCAGTCGTCAGGGGCTGGATTCACCCCTCCACTTT.

This clone was seen only a few times. The chain links TRBV7-9 to TRBJ2-2; no firm D call. Between the trimmed V and J ends, which lost 2 bases and 3 bases, there was a span of 13 bases. This CDR3 is built from 16 residues. CDR1 and CDR2 (germline): SEHNR, FQNEAQ (reference sequence). The DNA of the CDR3 is TGTGCCAGCAGCTTAAGATCCGGGTTGGACACCGGGGAGCTGTTTTTT. Protein product: CASSLRSGLDTGELFF.

This sequence joins TRBV19 and TRBJ2-7, with D possibly TRBD2 on 7 matching bases. The germline V gene has CDR1 LNHDA and CDR2 SQIVND (reference sequence). V was cut by 10 bases and J by 4 bases, with 11 bases left in between. The CDR3 covers 11 residues. The CDR3 region is CATGGGYEQYF. For the CDR3, the DNA is TGTGCCACGGGGGGCGGGTACGAGCAGTACTTC.

The rearrangement joins TRBV7-8 to TRBJ1-1; a possible D gene is TRBD1 (5 bases). With 1 base removed from V and 0 bases from J, the gap between germline ends came to 12 bases. The CDR3 is 16 amino acids. Germline loops: CDR1 SGHVS, CDR2 FQNEAQ. The CDR3 is CASSLDRAGLNTEAFF. CDR3 in DNA: TGTGCCAGCAGCTTAGATCGGGCAGGGCTGAACACTGAAGCTTTCTTT.

The chain has TRBV4-2 and TRBJ2-1; 7 nucleotides agree with TRBD2. V lost 5 bases and J lost 5; bases outside the gene matches: 12. Germline CDR1 and CDR2: LGHNA and YNFKEQ. CDR3 length equals 16 residues. CDR3 nucleotide sequence: TGTGCCAGCAGCAAAGTTTCCGTTCGGGGGGACAATGAGCAGTTCTTC. Translated, it gives CASSKVSVRGDNEQFF.

This clone has just one count. The genes are TRBV5-1 and TRBJ2-5; a possible D gene is TRBD2 (5 bases). The J call may not be correct, given that the DNA end is closer to TRBJ2-7. Germline CDR1 reads SGHRS; CDR2 reads YFSETQ. The CDR3 has 14 residues. DNA for the CDR3: TGCGCCAGCAGTCTGAGCGGCCTCTCCTACGAGCAGTACTTC. Encoded protein: CASSLSGLSYEQYF.

The chain uses TRBV6-5 and TRBJ1-2; TRBD1 matches 8 bases. This CDR3 contains 14 residues. Germline V gene data show CDR1 as MNHEY and CDR2 as SVGAGI. V dropped 2 bases and J dropped 6; count of bases not matched to a gene: 5. The CDR3 here is CASSYTQGAHGYTF. The CDR3 DNA reads as TGTGCCAGCAGTTACACCCAGGGGGCGCATGGCTACACCTTC.

This chain uses TRBV7-2 with TRBJ1-2; 7 bases line up with TRBD1. The length of the CDR3 is 15 residues. J gave up 8 bases and V 0 bases, and 9 bases lay outside the gene matches. Germline V CDR1 and CDR2: SGHTA, FQGNSA. CDR3 in amino acids: CASSLAGTEARGYTF. The CDR3 DNA sequence: TGTGCCAGCAGCTTAGCTGGGACAGAAGCTCGCGGCTACACCTTC.